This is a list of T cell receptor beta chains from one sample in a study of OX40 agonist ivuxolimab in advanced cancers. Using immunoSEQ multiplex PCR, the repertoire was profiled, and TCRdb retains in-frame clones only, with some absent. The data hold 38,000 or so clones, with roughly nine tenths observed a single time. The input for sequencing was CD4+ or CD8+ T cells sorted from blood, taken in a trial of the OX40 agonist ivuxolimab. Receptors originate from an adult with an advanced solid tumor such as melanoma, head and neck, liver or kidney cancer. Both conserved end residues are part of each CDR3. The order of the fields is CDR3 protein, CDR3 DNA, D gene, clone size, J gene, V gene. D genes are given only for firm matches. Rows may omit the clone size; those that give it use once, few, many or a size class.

CDR3 protein: CASSDGYNEQFF; CDR3 DNA: TGTGCCAGCAGTGATGGGTACAATGAGCAGTTCTTC; D gene: NA; clone size: NA; J gene: TRBJ2-1; V gene: TRBV6-4
CDR3 protein: CASSAGTGYEQYF; CDR3 DNA: TGTGCCAGCAGCGCCGGGACAGGGTACGAGCAGTACTTC; D gene: TRBD1; clone size: NA; J gene: TRBJ2-7; V gene: TRBV9
CDR3 protein: CASKHYYEQYF; CDR3 DNA: TGTGCCAGCAAACATTACTACGAGCAGTACTTC; D gene: NA; clone size: once; J gene: TRBJ2-7; V gene: TRBV6-5
CDR3 protein: CASSQLDSGNTIYF; CDR3 DNA: TGTGCCAGCAGCCAATTGGACAGTGGAAACACCATATATTTT; D gene: NA; clone size: few; J gene: TRBJ1-3; V gene: TRBV14
CDR3 protein: CASRRTREEQFF; CDR3 DNA: TGTGCCAGCAGACGAACTAGGGAAGAGCAGTTCTTC; D gene: NA; clone size: NA; J gene: TRBJ2-1; V gene: TRBV27
CDR3 protein: CAWSPTANTEAFF; CDR3 DNA: TGTGCCTGGAGCCCGACAGCGAACACTGAAGCTTTCTTT; D gene: NA; clone size: NA; J gene: TRBJ1-1; V gene: TRBV30
CDR3 protein: CASSVPGQGAETQYF; CDR3 DNA: TGTGCCAGCAGTGTTCCGGGACAGGGGGCAGAGACCCAGTACTTC; D gene: TRBD1; clone size: NA; J gene: TRBJ2-5; V gene: TRBV28
CDR3 protein: CAWSPPRTESSYEQYF; CDR3 DNA: TGTGCCTGGAGCCCCCCGCGGACAGAGAGCTCCTACGAGCAGTACTTC; D gene: NA; clone size: NA; J gene: TRBJ2-7; V gene: TRBV5-7
CDR3 protein: CASSLREIIPSALLYEQYF; CDR3 DNA: TGTGCCAGCAGTTTAAGGGAAATTATACCATCAGCTCTCTTGTACGAGCAGTACTTC; D gene: NA; clone size: NA; J gene: TRBJ2-7; V gene: TRBV28
CDR3 protein: CASSDGYSPLHF; CDR3 DNA: TGTGCCAGCAGTGACGGCTATTCACCCCTCCACTTT; D gene: NA; clone size: few; J gene: TRBJ1-6; V gene: TRBV6-1
CDR3 protein: CAWSFGTSVSNEQFF; CDR3 DNA: TGTGCCTGGAGTTTCGGGACTAGCGTTTCCAATGAGCAGTTCTTC; D gene: TRBD2; clone size: NA; J gene: TRBJ2-1; V gene: TRBV30
CDR3 protein: CASSLAGLAAYGYTF; CDR3 DNA: TGTGCCAGCAGCTTGGCCGGTTTGGCAGCCTATGGCTACACCTTC; D gene: NA; clone size: NA; J gene: TRBJ1-2; V gene: TRBV5-6
CDR3 protein: CASSEPGGYGYTF; CDR3 DNA: TGTGCCAGCAGTGAACCAGGCGGCTATGGCTACACCTTC; D gene: NA; clone size: NA; J gene: TRBJ1-2; V gene: TRBV6-1
CDR3 protein: CASSLGAGTGSQPQHF; CDR3 DNA: TGTGCCAGCAGTTTGGGTGCCGGGACAGGGAGCCAGCCCCAGCATTTT; D gene: TRBD1; clone size: NA; J gene: TRBJ1-5; V gene: TRBV28
CDR3 protein: CASSQDSGSYEQYF; CDR3 DNA: TGCGCCAGCAGCCAAGATTCCGGGTCCTACGAGCAGTACTTC; D gene: NA; clone size: medium-sized; J gene: TRBJ2-7; V gene: TRBV4-3
CDR3 protein: CASSVAGTAGETQYF; CDR3 DNA: TGTGCCAGCAGCGTAGCCGGGACAGCGGGGGAGACCCAGTACTTC; D gene: NA; clone size: NA; J gene: TRBJ2-5; V gene: TRBV9
CDR3 protein: CASSQAGGSSNEQFF; CDR3 DNA: TGCGCCAGCAGCCAAGCCGGGGGTAGCTCCAATGAGCAGTTCTTC; D gene: NA; clone size: NA; J gene: TRBJ2-1; V gene: TRBV4-1
CDR3 protein: CASRLKGDTQYF; CDR3 DNA: TGTGCCAGCAGGTTGAAGGGGGATACGCAGTATTTT; D gene: NA; clone size: few; J gene: TRBJ2-3; V gene: TRBV28
CDR3 protein: CASKGQKGPPHF; CDR3 DNA: TGTGCCAGCAAAGGACAGAAGGGCCCCCCTCACTTT; D gene: NA; clone size: NA; J gene: TRBJ1-6; V gene: TRBV28
CDR3 protein: CAFNGGTLTDTQYF; CDR3 DNA: TGTGCCTTTAACGGAGGGACGCTAACAGATACGCAGTATTTT; D gene: NA; clone size: NA; J gene: TRBJ2-3; V gene: TRBV30
CDR3 protein: CASWDRVSGSPLHF; CDR3 DNA: TGTGCCAGCTGGGACAGGGTCTCTGGCTCACCCCTCCACTTT; D gene: TRBD1; clone size: NA; J gene: TRBJ1-6; V gene: TRBV6-5
CDR3 protein: CASGTGLSYEQYF; CDR3 DNA: TGTGCCAGTGGAACAGGGTTATCCTACGAGCAGTACTTC; D gene: NA; clone size: NA; J gene: TRBJ2-7; V gene: TRBV19
CDR3 protein: CASSLAGRFPTGELFF; CDR3 DNA: TGTGCCAGCAGCTTAGCCGGGCGGTTCCCTACCGGGGAGCTGTTTTTT; D gene: NA; clone size: NA; J gene: TRBJ2-2; V gene: TRBV7-6
CDR3 protein: CASSLWGGTGELFF; CDR3 DNA: TGTGCCAGCAGTTTGTGGGGGGGCACCGGGGAGCTGTTTTTT; D gene: TRBD2; clone size: once; J gene: TRBJ2-2; V gene: TRBV28
CDR3 protein: CASRPPPGNTEAFF; CDR3 DNA: TGCGCCAGCAGGCCCCCTCCGGGGAACACTGAAGCTTTCTTT; D gene: NA; clone size: few; J gene: TRBJ1-1; V gene: TRBV5-1
CDR3 protein: CASSLNFNTEAFF; CDR3 DNA: TGTGCCAGCAGTTTAAACTTTAACACTGAAGCTTTCTTT; D gene: NA; clone size: NA; J gene: TRBJ1-1; V gene: TRBV27
CDR3 protein: CASSHPGETQYF; CDR3 DNA: TGTGCCAGCAGTCACCCAGGGGAGACCCAGTACTTC; D gene: NA; clone size: NA; J gene: TRBJ2-5; V gene: TRBV27
CDR3 protein: CASKPSGQGAGSNQPQHF; CDR3 DNA: TGTGCCAGCAAACCTTCGGGACAGGGGGCAGGGAGCAATCAGCCCCAGCATTTT; D gene: TRBD1; clone size: once; J gene: TRBJ1-5; V gene: TRBV27
CDR3 protein: CASSHSRPHTGELFF; CDR3 DNA: TGTGCCAGCAGTCACTCCAGACCCCACACCGGGGAGCTGTTTTTT; D gene: NA; clone size: NA; J gene: TRBJ2-2; V gene: TRBV6-6